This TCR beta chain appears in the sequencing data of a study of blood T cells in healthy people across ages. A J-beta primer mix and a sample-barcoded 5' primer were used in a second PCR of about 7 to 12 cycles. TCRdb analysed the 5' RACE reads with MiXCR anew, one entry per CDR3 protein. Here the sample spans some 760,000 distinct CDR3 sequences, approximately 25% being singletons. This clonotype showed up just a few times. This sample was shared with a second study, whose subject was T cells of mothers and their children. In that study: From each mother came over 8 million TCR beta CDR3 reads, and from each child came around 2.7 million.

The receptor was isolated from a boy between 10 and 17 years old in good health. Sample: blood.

The DNA for the CDR3 is TGTGCCAGCAGTCGAATGGGACAGGGGGTCTCCTCTGGGGCCAACGTCCTGACTTTC. This codes for CASSRMGQGVSSGANVLTF. This rearrangement joins TRBV7-9 to TRBJ2-6; 11 bases match TRBD1. The germline gives CDR1 SEHNR, CDR2 FQNEAQ (reference sequence). This CDR3 is built from 19 residues. With 6 bases clipped from V and 0 bases from J, the junction kept 10 bases outside the gene matches.